A single sample is the source of the 24 T cell receptor beta chains below, sequenced in a study of blood T cell repertoires in COVID-19. The method was immunoSEQ multiplex PCR; TCRdb's version includes in-frame clones alone and lacks a portion of them. The table includes about 180,000 clones, approximately 81% detected once. The sequencing input was peripheral blood. Every receptor here comes from a woman at least 80 years old with active or convalescent COVID-19.

The chain joins TRBV4-1 to TRBJ2-2, with 9 nucleotides matching TRBD2. The germline gives CDR1 MGHRA, CDR2 YSYEKL. Trimming at V came to 6 bases and at J to 5 bases, leaving 13 bases not matched to a gene. The CDR3 is made up of 17 amino acids. CDR3 sequence (DNA): TGCGCCAGCAGGGGCTGGGGCGGGAGGGCGAGAACCGGGGAGCTGTTTTTT. It encodes CASRGWGGRARTGELFF.

The gene calls are TRBV28 and TRBJ2-5; TRBD2 is a possible D gene (5 bases). CDR3 length: 14 residues. Germline V CDR1 and CDR2: MDHEN, SYDVKM. Deletions cut 8 bases from V and 4 bases from J, with 17 bases between. The CDR3 region is CASQLRQAGETQYF. CDR3 bases: TGTGCCAGCCAACTGAGGCAGGCGGGAGAGACCCAGTACTTC.

The V call is TRBV28, the J call TRBJ1-4; D is possibly TRBD1 (5 bases). Germline V gene sequence: CDR1 MDHEN, CDR2 SYDVKM. Between the trimmed V and J ends, which lost 6 bases and 8 bases, there was a span of 13 bases. The length of the CDR3 is 13 residues. The DNA of the CDR3 is TGTGCCAGCAGGGAAGGGGTGTGGGAAAAACTGTTTTTT. It yields the protein CASREGVWEKLFF. Full variable domain (remainder filled in from reference TRBV28 and TRBJ1-4): DVKVTQSSRYLVKRTGEKVFLECVQDMDHENMFWYRQDPGLGLRLIYFSYDVKMKEKGDIPEGYSVSREKKERFSLILESASTNQTSMYLCASREGVWEKLFFGSGTQLSVL.

The rearrangement joins TRBV7-9 to TRBJ1-3, with D possibly being TRBD1 (5 bases). The CDR3 consists of 14 residues. The V and J ends lost 5 bases and 2 bases respectively, with 10 bases between them. Germline-derived CDR1 and CDR2 are SEHNR and FQNEAQ (reference sequence). This chain's CDR3 is CASSPGSPGNTIYF. In nucleotides, the CDR3 is TGTGCCAGCAGCCCAGGGTCCCCTGGAAACACCATATATTTT.

The V call is TRBV27, the J call TRBJ1-5; TRBD1 is a possible D gene (5 bases). The V end was cut by 6 bases, the J end by 7 bases, with 13 bases between. Germline assignment: CDR1 MNHEY and CDR2 SMNVEV (reference sequence). There are 13 residues in the CDR3. As DNA, the CDR3 is TGTGCCAGCAGAGCCCAGGGAGGACAGCCCCAGCATTTT. It encodes CASRAQGGQPQHF.

This clone has just a few counts. V is TRBV7-9 and J is TRBJ2-1; D call uncertain. The CDR3 is 12 amino acids. V was pared by 3 bases and J by 9 bases, with 9 bases between. Germline CDR1 SEHNR, CDR2 FQNEAQ (reference sequence). CDR3 in DNA: TGTGCCAGCAGCTTGACCTCGGGTGAGCAGTTCTTC. Its translation is CASSLTSGEQFF.

The CDR3, as DNA: TGTGCCAGCAGCTTATCCGAGGGTGGCTACACCTTC. As protein: CASSLSEGGYTF. The rearrangement joins TRBV7-9 to TRBJ1-2; D is undetermined. Germline lookup yields CDR1 SEHNR and CDR2 FQNEAQ (reference sequence). This CDR3 is 12 amino acids long. Trimming shortened V by 2 bases and J by 7 bases, and 8 bases separated the two germline ends.

The chain has TRBV19 and TRBJ2-1; D might be TRBD2 (6 bases). V lost 7 bases to trimming and J lost 2 bases, with 12 bases between them. The CDR3 consists of 14 residues. Germline V gene data show CDR1 as LNHDA and CDR2 as SQIVND (reference sequence). The CDR3 coding sequence is TGTGCCAGTAAGTCCAGGGAGGCCTACAATGAGCAGTTCTTC. Translated, it gives CASKSREAYNEQFF.

The V call is TRBV24-1, the J call TRBJ2-1, with 13 nucleotides matching TRBD2. Germline loops: CDR1 KGHDR, CDR2 SFDVKD. The V segment lost 2 bases and the J segment 4 bases; nucleotides outside the gene matches: 7. The CDR3 totals 18 residues. CDR3 coding DNA: TGTGCCACCAGTGATTCGAGACTAGCGGGAGGCGGGTACAATGAGCAGTTCTTC. Translating gives CATSDSRLAGGGYNEQFF.

The chain recombines TRBV9 with TRBJ1-2; 9 positions match TRBD1. Germline V CDR1 and CDR2: SGDLS, YYNGEE. CDR3 size: 15 residues. The V and J ends lost 6 bases and 4 bases, in that order; junction bases with no gene match: 10. The chain's CDR3 is CASTTTDRGSYGYTF. The CDR3 bases are TGTGCCAGCACCACGACGGACAGGGGATCCTATGGCTACACCTTC.

This chain uses TRBV2 with TRBJ1-5; a weak D match, TRBD1 (5 bases). Trimming stripped 3 bases from V and 6 bases from J, with 18 bases between. The CDR3 spans 16 residues. Germline values: CDR1 SNHLY, CDR2 FYNNEI. The CDR3 reads CASSDSRGRASQPQHF. In nucleotides, the CDR3 is TGTGCCAGCAGTGACTCTCGCGGCAGGGCGAGTCAGCCCCAGCATTTT. Filled out from reference TRBV2 and TRBJ1-5, the complete variable domain reads EPEVTQTPSHQVTQMGQEVILRCVPISNHLYFYWYRQILGQKVEFLVSFYNNEISEKSEIFDDQFSVERPDGSNFTLKIRSTKLEDSAMYFCASSDSRGRASQPQHFGDGTRLSIL.

This rearrangement joins TRBV28 to TRBJ1-1, with 8 bases matching TRBD1. Trimming took 5 bases from V and 10 from J; bases not matched to a gene: 9. This CDR3 comprises 13 residues. Germline V gives CDR1 MDHEN, CDR2 SYDVKM. CDR3 nucleotide sequence: TGTGCCAGCAGTATACCCCAGGGGGCTGTAGCTTTCTTT. Amino acids: CASSIPQGAVAFF.

This clone was observed a few times. This sequence joins TRBV27 and TRBJ1-3, with unresolved D. Germline CDR1 and CDR2: MNHEY and SMNVEV (reference sequence). Deletions cut 6 bases from V and 0 bases from J, with 15 bases between. This CDR3 comprises 16 residues. The CDR3 DNA follows: TGTGCCAGCAGACTTCGTCTTTCGAACTCTGGAAACACCATATATTTT. Its protein is CASRLRLSNSGNTIYF.

The chain combines TRBV2 with TRBJ1-1; 12 bases line up with TRBD1. J gave up 4 bases and V 9 bases, and 12 bases lay outside the gene matches. In germline, CDR1 is SNHLY, CDR2 FYNNEI. This CDR3 region has 16 residues. The CDR3 is CASAGTGGFRSTEAFF. The CDR3 DNA is TGTGCCAGTGCAGGGACAGGGGGCTTTCGGAGCACTGAAGCTTTCTTT.

The chain couples TRBV6-5 to TRBJ2-1; TRBD1 matches 9 bases. The CDR3 is made up of 15 amino acids. J gave up 7 bases and V 6 bases, and 10 bases lay outside the gene matches. Germline CDR1 reads MNHEY; CDR2 reads SVGAGI. In nucleotides, the CDR3 is TGTGCCAGCAGCTCCATGGACAGGGGCAGGAATGAGCAGTTCTTC. It specifies CASSSMDRGRNEQFF.

The chain links TRBV7-2 to TRBJ2-6, with D unclear. This CDR3 is 13 amino acids long. V was pared by 10 bases and J by 0 bases, with 7 bases between. Germline-derived CDR1 and CDR2 are SGHTA and FQGNSA. In nucleotides, the CDR3 is TGTGCCACTGGGCCCTCTGGGGCCAACGTCCTGACTTTC. It translates to CATGPSGANVLTF.

In its sample, this clone was seen once. J is TRBJ2-7 and V is TRBV28, with TRBD2 matching 7 bases. CDR1 is MDHEN and CDR2 is SYDVKM in the germline V gene. V trimming: 5 bases; J trimming: 5 bases; junction bases outside the gene matches: 12. The CDR3 length is 15 residues. The CDR3 coding sequence is TGTGCCAGCAGTCCCGTACTCCCGGGAGGCCACGAGCAGTACTTC. Translated: CASSPVLPGGHEQYF.

This chain uses TRBV5-1 with TRBJ2-3; D is perhaps TRBD2 (5 bases). Germline loops: CDR1 SGHRS, CDR2 YFSETQ. The V end was cut by 1 base, the J end by 0 bases, with 15 bases between. The CDR3 is 17 residues long. The DNA of the CDR3 is TGCGCCAGCAGCTTGTACGGAGGAAATCCTAGCACAGATACGCAGTATTTT. Translated, it gives CASSLYGGNPSTDTQYF.

This clone was seen a few times. The CDR3 DNA reads TGCGCCAGCTGCCCTGGACAGGGCCCCTACGAGCAGTACTTC. As protein: CASCPGQGPYEQYF. J is TRBJ2-7 and V is TRBV10-2; 8 nucleotides line up with TRBD1. Germline loops: CDR1 WSHSY, CDR2 SAAADI. The CDR3 length is 14 residues. With 8 bases clipped from V and 2 bases from J, the junction kept 8 bases outside the gene matches.

V and J are TRBV28 and TRBJ1-4; TRBD1 is a possible D gene (5 bases). The germline V gene encodes CDR1 MDHEN and CDR2 SYDVKM. CDR3 length: 15 residues. V dropped 5 bases and J dropped 8 bases, with 18 bases sitting between them. The CDR3 DNA follows: TGTGCCAGCAGTCAACCGCAGGGTGTAGGGGAAAAACTGTTTTTT. Encoded protein: CASSQPQGVGEKLFF.

The chain joins TRBV6-5 to TRBJ1-1, with D perhaps TRBD1 (5 bases). The germline V and J ends were trimmed by 3 bases and 6 bases, with 11 bases remaining between them. Per germline, CDR1 MNHEY and CDR2 SVGAGI. CDR3 length: 13 residues. The CDR3 loop reads CASSYDQGSEAFF. In nucleotides, the CDR3 is TGTGCCAGCAGTTATGACCAGGGATCTGAAGCTTTCTTT.

This chain links TRBV2 with TRBJ1-6, with D perhaps matching TRBD1 (5 bases). Germline V gene lookup returns CDR1 SNHLY and CDR2 FYNNEI. This CDR3 has 14 amino acids. Trimming took 4 bases from V and 5 from J, leaving 9 bases between them. CDR3 nucleotide sequence: TGTGCCAGCAGTGTTACAGGCGATAATTCACCCCTCCACTTT. Translating gives CASSVTGDNSPLHF.

The V and J genes are TRBV5-4 and TRBJ1-4, with 11 bases identical to TRBD1. Germline V lookup: CDR1 SGHNT, CDR2 YYREEE (reference sequence). CDR3 length equals 15 residues. V dropped 4 bases and J dropped 7; count of bases not matched to a gene: 6. Here the CDR3 DNA reads TGTGCCAGCAGCCCTCCGGGACAGGGGGGTGAAAAACTGTTTTTT. It specifies CASSPPGQGGEKLFF.

V gene TRBV6-5 combines with J gene TRBJ2-1; D is perhaps TRBD1 (7 bases). Germline loops: CDR1 MNHEY, CDR2 SVGAGI. The V end was cut by 6 bases, the J end by 5 bases, with 20 bases between. The length of the CDR3 is 16 residues. CDR3 sequence: CASSYVGGQPNNEQFF. The CDR3 coding sequence is TGTGCCAGCAGCTACGTGGGGGGACAGCCTAACAATGAGCAGTTCTTC.